The clone carrying this T cell receptor (beta chain) showed up just a few times. No antigen is known for it. This record comes from a study of T cells in Graves' hyperthyroidism and ophthalmopathy. Patients showing uncontrolled infection, other autoimmune disease, pregnancy or lactation were ineligible. Findings of the study overall: Ophthalmopathy was identified by the model a median about 6.4 months ahead of onset. In blood, most of the thyroid clonotypes expanded above 0.001 were also present.

The investigators amplified TCR beta CDR3 regions from RNA transcripts. TCR CDR3 underwent first-round RT-PCR with the HTBI primer set. Using its own MiXCR run on the multiplex PCR reads, TCRdb lists one record per CDR3 protein. The profile shows under 350,000 distinct CDR3 sequences, roughly 13% of them singletons. Germline loops: CDR1 LNHDA, CDR2 SQIVND (reference sequence). The CDR3 has 17 amino acids. V was shortened by 9 bases and J by 0 bases, with 21 bases between the two germline ends. The chain couples TRBV19 to TRBJ1-5; the D gene is possibly TRBD1 (6 bases). The sample consisted of blood. The source of this sequence is a woman aged 40 to 49 with Graves' ophthalmopathy. CDR3 loop: CASTQGGTRTSNQPQHF. The CDR3 DNA reads TGTGCCAGCACTCAAGGGGGGACAAGGACTAGCAATCAGCCCCAGCATTTT.